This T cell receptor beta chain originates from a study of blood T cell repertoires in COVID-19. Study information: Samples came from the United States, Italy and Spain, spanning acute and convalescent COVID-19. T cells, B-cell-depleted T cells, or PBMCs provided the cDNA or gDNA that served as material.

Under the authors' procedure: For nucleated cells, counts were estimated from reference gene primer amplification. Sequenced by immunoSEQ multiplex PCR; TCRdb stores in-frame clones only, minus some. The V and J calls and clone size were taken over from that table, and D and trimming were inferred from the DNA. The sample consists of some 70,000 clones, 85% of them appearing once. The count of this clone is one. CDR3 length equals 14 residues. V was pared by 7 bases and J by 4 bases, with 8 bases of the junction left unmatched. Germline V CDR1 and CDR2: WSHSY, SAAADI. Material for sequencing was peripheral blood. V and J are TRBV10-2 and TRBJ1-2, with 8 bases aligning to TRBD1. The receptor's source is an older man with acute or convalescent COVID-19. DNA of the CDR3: TGCGCCAGCATTCCATCAGGGGGCGGCTATGGCTACACCTTC. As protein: CASIPSGGGYGYTF.